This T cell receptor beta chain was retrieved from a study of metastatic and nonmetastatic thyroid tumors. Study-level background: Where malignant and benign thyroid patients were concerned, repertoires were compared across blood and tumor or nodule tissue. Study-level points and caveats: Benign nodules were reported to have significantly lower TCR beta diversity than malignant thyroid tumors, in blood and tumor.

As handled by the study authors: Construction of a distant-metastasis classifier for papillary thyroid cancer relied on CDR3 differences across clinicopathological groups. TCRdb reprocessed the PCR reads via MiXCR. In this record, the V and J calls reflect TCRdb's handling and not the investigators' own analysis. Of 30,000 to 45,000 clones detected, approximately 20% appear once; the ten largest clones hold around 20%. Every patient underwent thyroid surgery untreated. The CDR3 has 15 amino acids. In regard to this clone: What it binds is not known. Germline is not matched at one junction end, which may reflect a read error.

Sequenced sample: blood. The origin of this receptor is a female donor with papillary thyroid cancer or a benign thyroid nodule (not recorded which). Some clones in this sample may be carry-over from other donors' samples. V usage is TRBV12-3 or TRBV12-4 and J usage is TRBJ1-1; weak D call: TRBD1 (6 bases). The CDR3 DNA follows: TGTGCGAGCAATTTCATGGACAGTTGGTGGACTGAAGCTTTCTTT. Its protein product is CASNFMDSWWTEAFF.